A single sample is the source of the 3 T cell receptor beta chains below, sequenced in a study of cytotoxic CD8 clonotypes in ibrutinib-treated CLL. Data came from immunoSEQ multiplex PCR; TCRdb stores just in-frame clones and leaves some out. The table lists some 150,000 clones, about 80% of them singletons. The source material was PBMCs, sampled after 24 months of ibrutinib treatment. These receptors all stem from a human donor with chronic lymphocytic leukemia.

CDR3 protein: CASTQSGGSTDTQYF. CDR3 sequence (DNA): TGTGCCAGCACTCAAAGCGGGGGGAGCACAGATACGCAGTATTTT. The chain joins TRBV30 to TRBJ2-3; the match to TRBD2 covers 9 bases. The germline gives CDR1 GTSNPN, CDR2 SVGIG (reference sequence). J gave up 0 bases and V 8 bases, and 9 bases lay outside the gene matches. The CDR3 has 15 amino acids. Variable domain in full (rest from reference TRBV30 and TRBJ2-3): SQTIHQWPATLVQPVGSPLSLECTVEGTSNPNLYWYRQAAGRGLQLLFYSVGIGQISSEVPQNLSASRPQDRQFILSSKKLLLSDSGFYLCASTQSGGSTDTQYFGPGTRLTVL.

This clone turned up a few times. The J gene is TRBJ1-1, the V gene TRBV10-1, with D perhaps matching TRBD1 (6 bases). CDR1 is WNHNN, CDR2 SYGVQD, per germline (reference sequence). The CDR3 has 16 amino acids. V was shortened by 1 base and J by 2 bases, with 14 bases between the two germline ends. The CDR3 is CASSEWGGTPNTEAFF. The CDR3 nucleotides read TGCGCCAGCAGTGAGTGGGGAGGGACACCCAACACTGAAGCTTTCTTT.

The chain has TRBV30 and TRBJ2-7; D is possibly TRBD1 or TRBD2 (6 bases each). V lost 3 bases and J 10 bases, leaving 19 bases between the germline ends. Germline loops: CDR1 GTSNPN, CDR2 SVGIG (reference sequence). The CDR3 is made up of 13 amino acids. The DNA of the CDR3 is TGTGCCTGGAGCACCGGCGGGGACACAGTCCAGTACTTC. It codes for CAWSTGGDTVQYF.